The clone carrying this TCR beta chain has a single count. This CDR3 has 20 residues. Germline assignment: CDR1 LNHDA and CDR2 SQIVND (reference sequence). The ends lost 6 bases at V and 1 base at J; junction bases unmatched: 20. The sample is drawn from a study of blood T cell repertoires in COVID-19. On the study more broadly: The United States, Italy and Spain supplied acute and convalescent COVID-19 samples. Sources were T cells, B-cell-depleted T cells, or PBMCs; the material itself was cDNA or gDNA.

How the authors handled the data: The assay estimated nucleated cells by amplifying reference gene primers. Method: immunoSEQ multiplex PCR; TCRdb's copy keeps in-frame clones and lacks some. V, J and clone size reflect that table, while D and trimming were determined from the DNA. The top ten clones hold roughly 20% of a sample with about 170,000 clones, more than 70% of them seen once. The chain joins TRBV19 to TRBJ2-3; 9 bases map to TRBD1. The TCR sequence derives from a woman in her seventies who had recovered from COVID-19. Material: peripheral blood. CDR3 DNA sequence: TGTGCCAGTAGAAAGATGATGGGGGGACCGGGACAGGGTGGCACAGATACGCAGTATTTT. Its protein product is CASRKMMGGPGQGGTDTQYF. Looking up the rest from reference TRBV19 and TRBJ2-3 gives the full variable domain: DGGITQSPKYLFRKEGQNVTLSCEQNLNHDAMYWYRQDPGQGLRLIYYSQIVNDFQKGDIAEGYSVSREKKESFPLTVTSAQKNPTAFYLCASRKMMGGPGQGGTDTQYFGPGTRLTVL.